The clone carrying this T cell receptor (beta chain) was seen just once. Antigen: not known. This entry belongs to a study of tumor-infiltrating lymphocytes in primary liver carcinoma. Study observations and caveats: Tumor top-250-clone fraction significantly exceeded that of blood (p = 0.039).

Taking about 18-32 mg of unsorted bulk tissue, the authors co-extracted RNA and DNA. The patients, who had chronic HBV infection, were treatment-naive (untreated). With roughly 500 ng total RNA as template and a constant-region primer, TCR beta cDNA was made. ARM-PCR, slightly modified, supplied the TCR beta libraries through three nested multiplex PCR rounds. Two initial PCR rounds of around 10 cycles each paired TRBV1-TRBV30 forward primers with a C-beta reverse primer. TCRdb reprocessed the multiplex PCR reads via MiXCR and lists one record per CDR3 protein. Of roughly 200,000 distinct CDR3 sequences in the sample, approximately 80% were seen once. Germline V CDR1 and CDR2: SGHDT, YYEEEE. CDR3 length equals 14 residues.

The material sequenced was tumor tissue from primary liver carcinoma. This clonotype was obtained from a man in his forties or fifties with primary liver carcinoma and hepatitis B virus infection. V is TRBV5-6 and J is TRBJ1-1; the D is unclear. CDR3 nucleotides: TGTGCTAGAAGCTTTAGACCAGCCGGTGAGGCAGCTTTCTTT. This codes for CARSFRPAGEAAFF.